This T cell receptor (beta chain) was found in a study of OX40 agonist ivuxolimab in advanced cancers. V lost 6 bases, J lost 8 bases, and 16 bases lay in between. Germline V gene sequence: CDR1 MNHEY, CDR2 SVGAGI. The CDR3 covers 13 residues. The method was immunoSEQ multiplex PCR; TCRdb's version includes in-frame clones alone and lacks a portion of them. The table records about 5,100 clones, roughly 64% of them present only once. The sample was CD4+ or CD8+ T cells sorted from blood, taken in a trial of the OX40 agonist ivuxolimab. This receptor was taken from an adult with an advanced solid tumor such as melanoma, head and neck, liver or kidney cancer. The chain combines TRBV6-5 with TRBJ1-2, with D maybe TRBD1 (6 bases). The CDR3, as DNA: TGTGCCAGCAGCCTAAACAGGGCGTCGGGCTACACCTTC. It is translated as CASSLNRASGYTF.